This section outlines one T cell receptor (beta chain) sequence together with its context. The sample belongs to a study of technical replicates of blood from several donors. The table came from immunoSEQ multiplex PCR; TCRdb's copy has only in-frame clones and leaves some out. The table shows around 69,000 clones, with approximately 83% occurring only once. This CDR3 is 16 amino acids long. Germline V lookup: CDR1 KGHSH, CDR2 LQKENI. V trimming: 2 bases; J trimming: 13 bases; junction bases outside the gene matches: 13. The receptor's source is a human donor in good health. Some clones in this sample may be carry-over from other donors' samples. This chain uses TRBV18 with TRBJ1-6; 8 positions match TRBD1. Sequenced input: PBMCs. The CDR3 is CASSPSEGQGGSPLHF. CDR3 DNA: TGTGCCAGCTCACCATCCGAAGGACAGGGAGGATCCCCCCTCCACTTT. The full variable domain, with the rest looked up from reference TRBV18 and TRBJ1-6, is NAGVMQNPRHLVRRRGQEARLRCSPMKGHSHVYWYRQLPEEGLKFMVYLQKENIIDESGMPKERFSAEFPKEGPSILRIQQVVRGDSAAYFCASSPSEGQGGSPLHFGNGTRLTVT.